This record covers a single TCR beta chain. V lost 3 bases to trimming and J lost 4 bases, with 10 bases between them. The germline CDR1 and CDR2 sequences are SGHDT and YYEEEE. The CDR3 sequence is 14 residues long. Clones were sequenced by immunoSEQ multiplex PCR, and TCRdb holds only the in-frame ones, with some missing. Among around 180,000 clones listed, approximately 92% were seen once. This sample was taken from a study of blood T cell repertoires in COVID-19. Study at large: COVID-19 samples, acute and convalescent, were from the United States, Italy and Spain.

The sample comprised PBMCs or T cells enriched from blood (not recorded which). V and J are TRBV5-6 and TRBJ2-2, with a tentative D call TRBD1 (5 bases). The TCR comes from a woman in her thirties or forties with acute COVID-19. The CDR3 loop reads CASSYWGGTGELFF. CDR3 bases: TGTGCCAGCAGCTACTGGGGCGGCACCGGGGAGCTGTTTTTT.